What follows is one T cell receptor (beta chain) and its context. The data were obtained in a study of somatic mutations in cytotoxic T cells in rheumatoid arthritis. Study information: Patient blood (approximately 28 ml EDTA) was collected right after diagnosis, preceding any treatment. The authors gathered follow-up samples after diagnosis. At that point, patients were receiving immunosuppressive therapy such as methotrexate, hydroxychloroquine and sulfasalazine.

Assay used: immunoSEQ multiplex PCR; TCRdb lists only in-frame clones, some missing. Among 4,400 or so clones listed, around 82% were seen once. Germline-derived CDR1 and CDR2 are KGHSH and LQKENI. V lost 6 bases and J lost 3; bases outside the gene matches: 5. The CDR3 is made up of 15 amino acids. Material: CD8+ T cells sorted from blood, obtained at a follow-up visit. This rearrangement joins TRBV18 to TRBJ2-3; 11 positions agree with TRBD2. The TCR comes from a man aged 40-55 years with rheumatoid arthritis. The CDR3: CASSPLAGGTDTQYF. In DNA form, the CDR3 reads TGTGCCAGCTCGCCGCTAGCGGGAGGAACAGATACGCAGTATTTT. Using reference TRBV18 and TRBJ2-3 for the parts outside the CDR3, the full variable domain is NAGVMQNPRHLVRRRGQEARLRCSPMKGHSHVYWYRQLPEEGLKFMVYLQKENIIDESGMPKERFSAEFPKEGPSILRIQQVVRGDSAAYFCASSPLAGGTDTQYFGPGTRLTVL.